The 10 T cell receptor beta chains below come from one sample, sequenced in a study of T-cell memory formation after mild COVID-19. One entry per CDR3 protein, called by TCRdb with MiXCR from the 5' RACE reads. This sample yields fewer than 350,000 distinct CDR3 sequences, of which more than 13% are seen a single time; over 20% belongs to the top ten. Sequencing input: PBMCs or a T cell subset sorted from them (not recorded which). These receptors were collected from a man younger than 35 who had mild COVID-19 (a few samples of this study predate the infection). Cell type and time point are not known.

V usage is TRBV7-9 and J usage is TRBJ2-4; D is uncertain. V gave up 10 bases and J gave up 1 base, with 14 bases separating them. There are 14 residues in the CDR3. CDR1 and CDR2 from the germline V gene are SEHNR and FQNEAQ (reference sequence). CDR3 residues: CATQPGGAKNIQYF. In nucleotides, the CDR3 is TGTGCCACCCAGCCCGGTGGGGCCAAAAACATTCAGTACTTC.

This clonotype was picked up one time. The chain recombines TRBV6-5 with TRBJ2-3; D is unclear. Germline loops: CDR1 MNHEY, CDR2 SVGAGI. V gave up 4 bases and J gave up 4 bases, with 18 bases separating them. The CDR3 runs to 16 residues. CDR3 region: CASSLVTTLSADTQYF. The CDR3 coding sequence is TGTGCCAGCAGTTTGGTCACCACCCTGTCCGCAGATACGCAGTATTTT.

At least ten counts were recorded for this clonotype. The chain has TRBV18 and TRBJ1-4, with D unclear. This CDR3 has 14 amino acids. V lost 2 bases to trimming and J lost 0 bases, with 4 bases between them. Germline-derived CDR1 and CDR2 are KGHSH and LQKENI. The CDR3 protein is CASSPVATNEKLFF. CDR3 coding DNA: TGTGCCAGCTCACCAGTTGCAACTAATGAAAAACTGTTTTTT.

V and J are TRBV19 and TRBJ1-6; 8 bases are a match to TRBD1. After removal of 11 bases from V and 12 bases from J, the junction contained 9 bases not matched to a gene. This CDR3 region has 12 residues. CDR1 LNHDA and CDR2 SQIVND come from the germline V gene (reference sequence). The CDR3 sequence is CASTQGGKPLHF. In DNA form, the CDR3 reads TGTGCCTCGACACAGGGGGGGAAACCCCTCCACTTT.

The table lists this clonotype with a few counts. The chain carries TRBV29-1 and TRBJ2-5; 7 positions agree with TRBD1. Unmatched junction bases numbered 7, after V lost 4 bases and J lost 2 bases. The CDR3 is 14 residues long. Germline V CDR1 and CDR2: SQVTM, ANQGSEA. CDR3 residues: CSVAPRGTQETQYF. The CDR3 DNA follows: TGCAGCGTTGCCCCCAGGGGGACACAAGAGACCCAGTACTTC.

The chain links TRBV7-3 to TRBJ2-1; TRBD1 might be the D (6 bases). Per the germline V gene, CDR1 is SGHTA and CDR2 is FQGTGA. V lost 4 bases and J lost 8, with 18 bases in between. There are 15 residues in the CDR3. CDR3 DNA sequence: TGTGCCAGCAGCTCCCAGGGGTCGTGGTCGGATGAGCAGTTCTTC. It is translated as CASSSQGSWSDEQFF.

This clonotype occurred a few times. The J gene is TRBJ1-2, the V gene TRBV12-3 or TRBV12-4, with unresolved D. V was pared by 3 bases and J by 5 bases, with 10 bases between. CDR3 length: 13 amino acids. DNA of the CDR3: TGTGCCAGCAGTTTGACGGTGGGGTATGGCTACACCTTC. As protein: CASSLTVGYGYTF.

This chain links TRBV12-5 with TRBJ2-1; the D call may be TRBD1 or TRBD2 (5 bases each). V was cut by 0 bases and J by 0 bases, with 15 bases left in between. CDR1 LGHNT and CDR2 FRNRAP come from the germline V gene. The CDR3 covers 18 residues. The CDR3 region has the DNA TGTGCTAGTGGTTTGGTACGGGACCACCAAAGCTCCTACAATGAGCAGTTCTTC. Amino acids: CASGLVRDHQSSYNEQFF.

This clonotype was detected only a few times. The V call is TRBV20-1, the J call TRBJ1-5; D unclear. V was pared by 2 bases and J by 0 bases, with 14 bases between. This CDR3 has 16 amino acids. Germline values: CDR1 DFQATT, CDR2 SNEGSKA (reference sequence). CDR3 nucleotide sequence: TGCAGTGCTAGATCCCACCGCGCAAATAGCAATCAGCCCCAGCATTTT. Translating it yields CSARSHRANSNQPQHF.

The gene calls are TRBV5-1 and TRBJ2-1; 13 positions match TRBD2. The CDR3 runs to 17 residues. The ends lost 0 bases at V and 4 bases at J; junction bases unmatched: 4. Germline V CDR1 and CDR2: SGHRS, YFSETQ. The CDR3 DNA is TGCGCCAGCAGCTTGGCACTAGCGGGGGGGCCTTACAATGAGCAGTTCTTC. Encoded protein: CASSLALAGGPYNEQFF.